Listed below are T cell receptor beta chains from one sample, sequenced in a study of blood T cell repertoires in COVID-19. The repertoire was sequenced with immunoSEQ multiplex PCR; TCRdb's copy has only in-frame clones and lacks some. Found here are about 230,000 clones, 70% to 90% of them singletons; the top ten hold around 1%. Material for sequencing was peripheral blood. The source of these receptors is a man in his forties with acute or convalescent COVID-19. Each CDR3 is given with its conserved first and last residue. D genes are given only for firm matches. Only part of the rows carry a size: once, few, many, or a class if the clone is expanded.

size: NA; J: TRBJ1-4; D: NA; V: TRBV29-1; DNA: TGCAGCGTTCAGGGAAACCATGAAAAACTGTTTTTT; CDR3: CSVQGNHEKLFF
size: NA; J: TRBJ2-1; D: TRBD2; V: TRBV6-6; DNA: TGTGCCAGCAGTCATAGACTAGCGGGGGGCTCCAGCAATGAGCAGTTCTTC; CDR3: CASSHRLAGGSSNEQFF
size: NA; J: TRBJ1-2; D: TRBD1; V: TRBV5-1; DNA: TGCGCCAGCAGCTTGGGCGGGACAGGGGTTGGCTACACCTTC; CDR3: CASSLGGTGVGYTF
size: NA; J: TRBJ1-1; D: NA; V: TRBV5-6; DNA: TGTGCCAGCAGCTTGGCCGGGTCAGGGTTCACTGAAGCTTTCTTT; CDR3: CASSLAGSGFTEAFF
size: NA; J: TRBJ1-6; D: NA; V: TRBV6-5; DNA: TGTGCCAGCAGTTCCCTACAGAACGATAATTCACCCCTCCACTTT; CDR3: CASSSLQNDNSPLHF
size: NA; J: TRBJ1-5; D: NA; V: TRBV4-3; DNA: TGCGCCAGCAGCCAAGATCGAGGCCAGCCCCAGCATTTT; CDR3: CASSQDRGQPQHF
size: once; J: TRBJ2-1; D: TRBD2; V: TRBV25-1; DNA: TGTGCCAGCAGTGTCACTAGCGGGGCAAAAGGCAATGAGCAGTTCTTC; CDR3: CASSVTSGAKGNEQFF
size: NA; J: TRBJ1-2; D: TRBD1; V: TRBV5-6; DNA: TGTGCCAGCAGCTACAGACAGGGGAGCTATGGCTACACCTTC; CDR3: CASSYRQGSYGYTF
size: NA; J: TRBJ1-5; D: NA; V: TRBV2; DNA: TGTGCCAGCAGTGATCGGAATCAGCCCCAGCATTTT; CDR3: CASSDRNQPQHF
size: NA; J: TRBJ1-2; D: TRBD1; V: TRBV7-2; DNA: TGTGCCAGCAGCTTAGCCTCAGGGGGCGGTCGTGGCTACACCTTC; CDR3: CASSLASGGGRGYTF
size: NA; J: TRBJ2-1; D: NA; V: TRBV12-3/TRBV12-4; DNA: TGTGCCAGCGGCGAGCGGTACAATGAGCAGTTCTTC; CDR3: CASGERYNEQFF
size: few; J: TRBJ1-6; D: TRBD1; V: TRBV30; DNA: TGTGCCTGGAACCCCGTCAGACAGGGATCACCCCTCCACTTT; CDR3: CAWNPVRQGSPLHF
size: NA; J: TRBJ1-5; D: NA; V: TRBV7-8; DNA: TGTGCCAGCAGCTTCATAGCCCCGAGGGAAGTGAGCAATCAGCCCCAGCATTTT; CDR3: CASSFIAPREVSNQPQHF
size: NA; J: TRBJ1-4; D: NA; V: TRBV6-5; DNA: TGTGCCAGCAGTACGCGGCAGGGCGAAAAACTGTTTTTT; CDR3: CASSTRQGEKLFF
size: once; J: TRBJ2-4; D: NA; V: TRBV28; DNA: TGTGCCAGCAGCTGGGGGGACAGAACCGGGCGAGTCATTCAGTACTTC; CDR3: CASSWGDRTGRVIQYF
size: once; J: TRBJ2-7; D: NA; V: TRBV9; DNA: TGTGCCAGCAGCGCCCGGACTACGGGCGAGCAGTACTTC; CDR3: CASSARTTGEQYF
size: few; J: TRBJ1-6; D: TRBD1; V: TRBV30; DNA: TGTGCCTGGAGAAATGAGGGACAGGCCAATTCACCCCTCCACTTT; CDR3: CAWRNEGQANSPLHF
size: NA; J: TRBJ1-6; D: NA; V: TRBV13; DNA: TGTGCCAGCAGCTTAGACAGGGAGAATTCACCCCTCCACTTT; CDR3: CASSLDRENSPLHF
size: NA; J: TRBJ1-1; D: NA; V: TRBV6-2/TRBV6-3; DNA: TGTGCCAGCAGTTACTCCTCCTACACTGAAGCTTTCTTT; CDR3: CASSYSSYTEAFF
size: NA; J: TRBJ1-5; D: NA; V: TRBV21-1; DNA: TGTGCCAGCAGCAAATGGGCGGGGAAGGCGAAGCCCCAGCATTTT; CDR3: CASSKWAGKAKPQHF
size: NA; J: TRBJ1-2; D: NA; V: TRBV28; DNA: TGTGCCAGCAGTTTCGAGAGATATGGCTACACCTTC; CDR3: CASSFERYGYTF
size: NA; J: TRBJ1-3; D: NA; V: TRBV5-1; DNA: TGCGCCAGCAGCTTGAGCCCTTCCGGTCAAATCTCTGGAAACACCATATATTTT; CDR3: CASSLSPSGQISGNTIYF
size: NA; J: TRBJ2-2; D: TRBD2; V: TRBV5-1; DNA: TGCGCCAGCCACCTTGGGGGGGACTCAAACACCGGGGAGCTGTTTTTT; CDR3: CASHLGGDSNTGELFF
size: NA; J: TRBJ2-1; D: NA; V: TRBV7-2; DNA: TGTGCCAGCAGCACTGACAACTACAATGAGCAGTTCTTC; CDR3: CASSTDNYNEQFF
size: NA; J: TRBJ1-6; D: NA; V: TRBV6-1; DNA: TGTGCCAGCAGTGAATCATTACCGACAGGTAACGGATCACCCCTCCACTTT; CDR3: CASSESLPTGNGSPLHF
size: NA; J: TRBJ1-2; D: TRBD1; V: TRBV6-5; DNA: TGTGCCAGCATAGACAGGGCACTTCATGGCTACACCTTC; CDR3: CASIDRALHGYTF
size: NA; J: TRBJ1-6; D: NA; V: TRBV5-6; DNA: TGTGCCAGCAGCTTCGCCAGGGGTGATAATTCACCCCTCCACTTT; CDR3: CASSFARGDNSPLHF
size: NA; J: TRBJ1-6; D: NA; V: TRBV5-5; DNA: TGTGCCAGCAGCGGGCAGATTAATTCACCCCTCCACTTT; CDR3: CASSGQINSPLHF
size: NA; J: TRBJ1-5; D: NA; V: TRBV5-1; DNA: TGCGCCAGCAGCTTGTTCCCGCAGGGTAGTTCCCTCAATCAGCCCCAGCATTTT; CDR3: CASSLFPQGSSLNQPQHF
size: NA; J: TRBJ1-5; D: TRBD1; V: TRBV3-1/TRBV3-2; DNA: TGTGCCAGCAGTCCGACAGGGGGCTTTCAGCCCCAGCATTTT; CDR3: CASSPTGGFQPQHF
size: NA; J: TRBJ1-1; D: NA; V: TRBV11-3; DNA: TGTGCCAGCAGCTTAGGAGGCTTGAACACTGAAGCTTTCTTT; CDR3: CASSLGGLNTEAFF
size: NA; J: TRBJ1-2; D: NA; V: TRBV20-1; DNA: TGCAGTGCTAGAGGCGTTAGTGGCTACACCTTC; CDR3: CSARGVSGYTF
size: NA; J: TRBJ1-1; D: NA; V: TRBV3-1/TRBV3-2; DNA: TGTGCCAGCAGCCCAGAAATAATGAACACTGAAGCTTTCTTT; CDR3: CASSPEIMNTEAFF
size: NA; J: TRBJ1-2; D: NA; V: TRBV28; DNA: TGTGCCAGCAAGGTGGGGCAAGACTATGGCTACACCTTC; CDR3: CASKVGQDYGYTF
size: NA; J: TRBJ2-7; D: NA; V: TRBV5-6; DNA: TGTGCCAGCAGCTTGGGGGACACGTTTCCCTCCTACGAGCAGTACTTC; CDR3: CASSLGDTFPSYEQYF
size: NA; J: TRBJ1-1; D: NA; V: TRBV30; DNA: TGTGCCTATTCCAGGGTCACCACTGAAGCTTTCTTT; CDR3: CAYSRVTTEAFF
size: NA; J: TRBJ2-7; D: NA; V: TRBV10-1; DNA: TGCGCCAGCGGTAAAGCGAGGTCCTCATACGAGCAGTACTTC; CDR3: CASGKARSSYEQYF
size: NA; J: TRBJ2-7; D: TRBD2; V: TRBV7-2; DNA: TGTGCCAGCAGCTCGACCGCACGGGGGGGTTACTCCTACGAGCAGTACTTC; CDR3: CASSSTARGGYSYEQYF
size: NA; J: TRBJ2-7; D: TRBD1; V: TRBV5-6; DNA: TGTGCCAGCAGCTCCCGGCCCCGAAAAACAGGGGGCTACGAGCAGTACTTC; CDR3: CASSSRPRKTGGYEQYF
size: NA; J: TRBJ2-7; D: NA; V: TRBV7-9; DNA: TGTGCCAGCAGCTCACAGGGCTACGAGCAGTACTTC; CDR3: CASSSQGYEQYF
size: NA; J: TRBJ1-5; D: NA; V: TRBV6-2/TRBV6-3; DNA: TGTGCCAGCAGTGCCACAGGTCTTTCCAATCAGCCCCAGCATTTT; CDR3: CASSATGLSNQPQHF
size: NA; J: TRBJ2-3; D: NA; V: TRBV13; DNA: TGTGCCAGCAAACAAACGGAGGCAGATACGCAGTATTTT; CDR3: CASKQTEADTQYF
size: NA; J: TRBJ1-2; D: NA; V: TRBV3-1/TRBV3-2; DNA: TGTGCCAGCAGCCCCGGACGGGGGACTAACTATGGCTACACCTTC; CDR3: CASSPGRGTNYGYTF
size: NA; J: TRBJ1-2; D: NA; V: TRBV19; DNA: TGTGCCAGTAGTATAGCGGGTCATCCGGGGATGTTCTATGGCTACACCTTC; CDR3: CASSIAGHPGMFYGYTF
size: once; J: TRBJ2-5; D: NA; V: TRBV5-1; DNA: TGCGCCAGCAGCTCGGGAGCTGGGGGCCAAGAGACCCAGTACTTC; CDR3: CASSSGAGGQETQYF
size: NA; J: TRBJ1-1; D: NA; V: TRBV3-1/TRBV3-2; DNA: TGTGCCAGCAGCCAGGGACACTCGAACACTGAAGCTTTCTTT; CDR3: CASSQGHSNTEAFF
size: NA; J: TRBJ1-3; D: NA; V: TRBV28; DNA: TGTGCCAGCAGCCCTGGGACATCCTCTGGAAACACCATATATTTT; CDR3: CASSPGTSSGNTIYF
size: NA; J: TRBJ2-3; D: TRBD2; V: TRBV7-2; DNA: TGTGCCAGCAGCTTGAGGGGACTAGCGGGGGGTCGGGATACGCAGTATTTT; CDR3: CASSLRGLAGGRDTQYF
size: NA; J: TRBJ2-1; D: TRBD2; V: TRBV6-5; DNA: TGTGCCAGCACCCCGGGGGGTTCCTACAATGAGCAGTTCTTC; CDR3: CASTPGGSYNEQFF
size: NA; J: TRBJ1-2; D: NA; V: TRBV6-6; DNA: TGTGCCAGCAGTTACTCGGTTGGCAGAGGCTATGGCTACACCTTC; CDR3: CASSYSVGRGYGYTF
size: NA; J: TRBJ1-6; D: TRBD1; V: TRBV7-9; DNA: TGTGCCAGCAGCTCGAACAGGGGGCAGTTGAATTCACCCCTCCACTTT; CDR3: CASSSNRGQLNSPLHF